Below are 31 T cell receptor beta chains sequenced from a single sample in a study of blood T cells in healthy people across ages. The authors ran a second PCR of 7 to 11 cycles using a sample-barcoded 5' primer and a J-beta primer mix. Each CDR3 protein is one row after TCRdb ran MiXCR on the 5' RACE reads. The sample has approximately 780,000 distinct CDR3 sequences, around 24% seen once. This sample also belongs to another study, concerning T cells of mothers and their children.

The material sequenced was blood. Receptors originate from a boy aged 10-17 years in good health.

A few counts support this clonotype. V usage is TRBV5-1 and J usage is TRBJ2-1; 11 nucleotides match TRBD1. The length of the CDR3 is 14 residues. CDR1 SGHRS and CDR2 YFSETQ come from the germline V gene. Trimming at V came to 6 bases and at J to 5 bases, leaving 4 bases not matched to a gene. The CDR3 reads CASTRTGGHNEQFF. DNA for the CDR3: TGCGCCAGCACCAGGACAGGGGGCCACAATGAGCAGTTCTTC.

The gene calls are TRBV5-1 and TRBJ1-3; D gene uncertain. Trimming took off 0 bases at V and 3 bases at J, with 7 bases between the two ends. CDR3 length: 14 residues. From germline, CDR1 is SGHRS and CDR2 YFSETQ. The CDR3 protein is CASSLVSNGNTIYF. In nucleotides, the CDR3 is TGCGCCAGCAGCTTGGTGTCCAATGGAAACACCATATATTTT.

The chain carries TRBV29-1 and TRBJ2-5; D ambiguous. Gene TRBJ2-1 matches the end of the DNA better, so the J call may be wrong. This CDR3 has 14 residues. Germline loops: CDR1 SQVTM, CDR2 ANQGSEA. The CDR3: CSVVGETSYNEQFF. CDR3 sequence (DNA): TGCAGCGTTGTCGGCGAGACTTCATACAATGAGCAGTTCTTC.

This clonotype showed up just a few times. The V call is TRBV18, the J call TRBJ2-5, with no clear D. The V gene lost 1 base and the J gene lost 1 base, with 10 bases spanning the gap. The CDR3 sequence is 15 residues long. Germline CDR1 is KGHSH and CDR2 is LQKENI. CDR3 coding DNA: TGTGCCAGCTCACCACTCTACAGCAGCCAAGAGACCCAGTACTTC. The encoded protein is CASSPLYSSQETQYF.

This clonotype came up many times. The chain joins TRBV7-2 to TRBJ2-5; D might be TRBD2 (5 bases). There are 16 residues in the CDR3. V dropped 5 bases and J dropped 2 bases, with 18 bases sitting between them. Germline CDR1 reads SGHTA; CDR2 reads FQGNSA. This CDR3 reads CASSAPTPTRQETQYF. The CDR3 nucleotides read TGTGCCAGCAGCGCCCCGACCCCCACTAGACAAGAGACCCAGTACTTC.

In this sample, this clonotype turned up a few times. The junction departs from germline at one end; a sequencing error may be responsible. This chain uses TRBV7-6 with TRBJ2-5; 8 nucleotides line up with TRBD1. Germline assignment: CDR1 SGHVS and CDR2 FNYEAQ. This CDR3 has 15 amino acids. Here the CDR3 reads CASSLIEQGANEQHF. The CDR3 region has the DNA TGTGCCAGCAGCTTAATTGAGCAGGGGGCTAACGAGCAGCACTTC.

The chain has TRBV10-3 and TRBJ1-4; D might be TRBD1 (5 bases). The CDR3 totals 16 residues. V was pared by 2 bases and J by 6 bases, with 16 bases between. The germline gives CDR1 ENHRY, CDR2 SYGVKD. The CDR3 loop is CAISEPWAGSDEKLFF. CDR3 coding DNA: TGTGCCATCAGTGAGCCATGGGCAGGGTCCGATGAAAAACTGTTTTTT.

The rearrangement joins TRBV2 to TRBJ2-5, with 10 bases that match TRBD1. The last part of the DNA fits TRBJ2-1 better; the J call may be wrong. The germline gives CDR1 SNHLY, CDR2 FYNNEI. This CDR3 contains 15 residues. CDR3 DNA sequence: TGTGCCAGCAGCAAGACAGGGGGCGCCCACAATGAGCAGTTCTTC. As protein: CASSKTGGAHNEQFF.

This clonotype was seen a handful of times. V is TRBV7-9 and J is TRBJ2-7; 10 positions agree with TRBD1. The CDR3 is 14 amino acids. Losses at the gene ends were 5 bases for V and 11 bases for J; bases not matched to a gene: 12. The germline V gene encodes CDR1 SEHNR and CDR2 FQNEAQ (reference sequence). CDR3 amino acids: CASSGSGQGLTEYF. The CDR3, as DNA: TGTGCCAGCAGCGGATCGGGACAGGGGCTAACGGAGTACTTC.

This chain connects TRBV11-2 to TRBJ2-5; TRBD2 aligns across 10 bases. The germline V gene encodes CDR1 SGHAT and CDR2 FQNNGV. The V gene end was trimmed by 4 bases and the J gene end by 1 base; junction bases not matched to a gene: 3. There are 15 residues in the CDR3. DNA of the CDR3: TGTGCCAGCAGCTCGGGACTAGCGTTCCAAGAGACCCAGTACTTC. This translates into CASSSGLAFQETQYF.

A few counts support this clonotype. The chain is built from TRBV12-3 or TRBV12-4 and TRBJ2-1, with 9 bases matching TRBD2. The tail of the sequence fits TRBJ2-5 better, so the J call may be wrong. The CDR3 spans 14 residues. The CDR3 sequence: CASRGGLATVTQYF. In nucleotides, the CDR3 is TGTGCCAGCAGGGGGGGACTAGCCACGGTGACCCAGTACTTC.

The table lists this clonotype with a few counts. The chain carries TRBV6-6 and TRBJ2-7; D is ambiguous. The DNA matches TRBJ2-5 better at its end, which makes the J call doubtful. CDR1 and CDR2 (germline): MNHNY, SVGAGI (reference sequence). The CDR3 is 14 amino acids. The CDR3 sequence is CASSPLNPQETQYF. The CDR3 DNA sequence: TGTGCCAGCAGCCCTCTCAACCCCCAAGAGACCCAGTACTTC.

This rearrangement joins TRBV5-1 to TRBJ2-5; D unclear. The V gene lost 3 bases and the J gene lost 5 bases, with 14 bases spanning the gap. CDR3 length: 14 amino acids. Germline V gene lookup returns CDR1 SGHRS and CDR2 YFSETQ. CDR3 sequence reads: CASSSRSLRETQYF. CDR3 coding DNA: TGCGCCAGCAGCTCCCGTAGCCTTCGGGAGACCCAGTACTTC.

The J gene is TRBJ1-2, the V gene TRBV18, with TRBD1 matching 10 bases. Looked up from germline, CDR1 is KGHSH and CDR2 is LQKENI. After removal of 3 bases from V and 2 bases from J, the junction contained 3 bases not matched to a gene. The CDR3 contains 15 residues. The CDR3 nucleotides read TGTGCCAGCTCACCCCCGGGACAGGGGAACTATGGCTACACCTTC. Amino acids: CASSPPGQGNYGYTF.

The V call is TRBV7-2, the J call TRBJ2-2; the match to TRBD2 covers 8 bases. The V gene end was trimmed by 7 bases and the J gene end by 6 bases; junction bases not matched to a gene: 7. Germline V CDR1 and CDR2: SGHTA, FQGNSA. This CDR3 spans 14 amino acids. CDR3 sequence: CASIGTRRAGELFF. The CDR3 region has the DNA TGTGCCAGCATCGGGACTAGACGGGCCGGGGAGCTGTTTTTT.

In DNA, the CDR3 is TGCGCCAGCAGGGGACAGGGTGTTGGTGGGGCCAACGTCCTGACTTTC. Its protein product is CASRGQGVGGANVLTF. The chain couples TRBV5-1 to TRBJ2-6; TRBD1 agrees at 9 bases. Germline V lookup: CDR1 SGHRS, CDR2 YFSETQ. J was trimmed by 3 bases and V by 5 bases; bases with no gene match: 6. The CDR3 consists of 16 residues.

V and J are TRBV5-1 and TRBJ2-1, with TRBD2 identical over 11 bases. The junction had 8 bases not matched to a gene; V was cut back by 6 bases and J by 6 bases. Germline V gives CDR1 SGHRS, CDR2 YFSETQ. This CDR3 has 15 residues. The CDR3 is CASTRDGTSGNEQFF. As DNA, the CDR3 is TGCGCCAGCACCAGGGACGGGACTAGCGGCAATGAGCAGTTCTTC.

The chain combines TRBV29-1 with TRBJ1-1; 7 nucleotides agree with TRBD1. The germline V gene has CDR1 SQVTM and CDR2 ANQGSEA. Trimming at V came to 7 bases and at J to 1 base, leaving 6 bases not matched to a gene. The CDR3 is 13 residues long. The CDR3 coding sequence is TGCAGCGCCCACCGACAGGGGAACACTGAAGCTTTCTTT. As protein: CSAHRQGNTEAFF.

This clonotype was found a few times. V and J are TRBV28 and TRBJ2-3; maybe TRBD2 (7 bases). From germline, CDR1 is MDHEN and CDR2 SYDVKM. This CDR3 spans 14 amino acids. Trimming shortened V by 7 bases and J by 4 bases, and 15 bases separated the two germline ends. CDR3 in DNA: TGTGCCAGCAAGGAGGGGGGGGCGCCAGATACGCAGTATTTT. Translating gives CASKEGGAPDTQYF.

This clonotype was found a few times. The chain recombines TRBV5-5 with TRBJ1-4; no definite D call. The CDR3 loop spans 14 amino acids. Trimming left V 5 bases short and J 8 bases short, with 16 bases between. In germline, CDR1 is SGHKS, CDR2 YYEKEE (reference sequence). This chain's CDR3 is CASSSIDFGEKLFF. CDR3 in DNA: TGTGCCAGCAGTAGTATCGACTTCGGGGAAAAACTGTTTTTT.

The gene calls are TRBV12-3 or TRBV12-4 and TRBJ1-1, with D unclear. Trimming cost V 7 bases and J 5 bases, with 20 bases left between them. The CDR3 covers 15 residues. The CDR3 is CASIQRVPRLTEAFF. In nucleotides, the CDR3 is TGTGCCAGCATCCAGCGGGTCCCCCGGTTAACTGAAGCTTTCTTT.

The gene calls are TRBV20-1 and TRBJ2-3; D not resolved. CDR1 is DFQATT and CDR2 is SNEGSKA in the germline V gene (reference sequence). The CDR3 loop spans 12 amino acids. Trimming pared 6 bases from V and 1 base from J, leaving 8 bases between. CDR3 protein: CSAPSGTDTQYF. The CDR3 bases are TGCAGTGCCCCGAGTGGCACAGATACGCAGTATTTT.

A few counts support this clonotype. V and J are TRBV9 and TRBJ2-1, with D tentatively TRBD1 (5 bases). CDR3 size: 17 residues. Germline CDR1 and CDR2: SGDLS and YYNGEE. The V and J ends lost 4 bases and 6 bases respectively, with 23 bases between them. The CDR3: CASSQLSTASVSNEQFF. In DNA, the CDR3 is TGTGCCAGCAGCCAATTATCGACAGCCTCTGTTAGCAATGAGCAGTTCTTC.

The chain is built from TRBV28 and TRBJ2-4; the match to TRBD1 covers 7 bases. The germline V gene has CDR1 MDHEN and CDR2 SYDVKM. CDR3 length: 16 residues. The J segment lost 0 bases and the V segment lost 6 bases, leaving 8 bases of the junction unmatched. The CDR3 coding sequence is TGTGCCAGCAGGCCGGGACAGAAACTAGCCAAAAACATTCAGTACTTC. Protein product: CASRPGQKLAKNIQYF.

This clonotype showed up just once. The V and J genes are TRBV29-1 and TRBJ2-2, with D perhaps TRBD1 (6 bases). Germline values: CDR1 SQVTM, CDR2 ANQGSEA. This CDR3 comprises 12 residues. Trimming took off 4 bases at V and 4 bases at J, with 7 bases between the two ends. The CDR3 spells CSVARGTGELFF. CDR3 DNA: TGCAGCGTTGCCAGGGGCACCGGGGAGCTGTTTTTT.

This clonotype was seen only a few times. The genes are TRBV12-3 or TRBV12-4 and TRBJ2-5, with D perhaps TRBD2 (5 bases). CDR3 length equals 14 residues. The ends were cut back, 5 bases at V and 3 bases at J, with 13 bases in the middle. The CDR3 is CASSPGSGKETQYF. CDR3 DNA: TGTGCCAGCAGTCCCGGGTCGGGGAAAGAGACCCAGTACTTC.

This chain connects TRBV6-1 to TRBJ1-5; possible D gene TRBD1, 5 bases. Germline CDR1 reads MNHNS; CDR2 reads SASEGT. Trimming removed 0 bases from V and 7 bases from J, with 7 bases in between. The CDR3 runs to 13 residues. CDR3 amino acids: CASSEAEGQPQHF. The CDR3, as DNA: TGTGCCAGCAGTGAAGCGGAGGGGCAGCCCCAGCATTTT.

The chain joins TRBV19 to TRBJ2-5, with D hard to call. The closer fit of TRBJ2-7 to the DNA end suggests the J call may be wrong. This CDR3 has 14 residues. Germline CDR1 and CDR2: LNHDA and SQIVND (reference sequence). CDR3 sequence reads: CASSIGLSSYEQYF. The CDR3 bases are TGTGCCAGTAGTATCGGATTAAGCTCCTACGAGCAGTACTTC.

The table lists this clonotype with a few counts. This sequence joins TRBV7-9 and TRBJ2-1; 9 bases fit TRBD1. The J call may be in error: the DNA end matches TRBJ2-5 better. The CDR3 contains 16 residues. CDR1 and CDR2 (germline): SEHNR, FQNEAQ (reference sequence). The CDR3 nucleotides are TGTGCCAGCAGCTGGACCCGGGACAGGGTAAAGGAGACCCAGTACTTC. It encodes CASSWTRDRVKETQYF.

This clonotype was picked up many times. The genes are TRBV5-1 and TRBJ2-2; D not certain. V was shortened by 1 base and J by 0 bases, with 7 bases between the two germline ends. CDR1 and CDR2 (germline): SGHRS, YFSETQ. The CDR3 is 15 residues long. The CDR3 here is CASSLLGANTGELFF. The CDR3 coding sequence is TGCGCCAGCAGCTTGCTGGGTGCGAACACCGGGGAGCTGTTTTTT.

This clonotype was recorded once. V gene TRBV6-5 combines with J gene TRBJ2-7; the match to TRBD2 covers 9 bases. J gave up 0 bases and V 6 bases, and 6 bases lay outside the gene matches. CDR1 and CDR2 from the germline V gene are MNHEY and SVGAGI. This CDR3 region has 15 residues. CDR3 sequence reads: CASSQTSGSSYEQYF. CDR3 sequence (DNA): TGTGCCAGCAGCCAGACTAGCGGAAGCTCCTACGAGCAGTACTTC.